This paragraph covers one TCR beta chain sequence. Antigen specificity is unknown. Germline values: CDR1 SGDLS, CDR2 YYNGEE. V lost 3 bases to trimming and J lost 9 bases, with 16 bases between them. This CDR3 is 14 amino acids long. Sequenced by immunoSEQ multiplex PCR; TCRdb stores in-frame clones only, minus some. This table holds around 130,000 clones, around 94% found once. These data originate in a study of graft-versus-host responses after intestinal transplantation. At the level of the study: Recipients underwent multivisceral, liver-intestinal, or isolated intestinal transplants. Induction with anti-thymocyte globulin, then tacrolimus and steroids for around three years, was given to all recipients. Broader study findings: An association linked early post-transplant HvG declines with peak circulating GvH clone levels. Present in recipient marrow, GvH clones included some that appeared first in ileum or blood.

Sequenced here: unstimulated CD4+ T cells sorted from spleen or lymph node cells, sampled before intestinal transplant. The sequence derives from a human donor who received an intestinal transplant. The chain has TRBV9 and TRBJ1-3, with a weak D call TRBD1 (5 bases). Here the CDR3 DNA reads TGTGCCAGCAGCGCCCGGGACCAAGGCGGCACCATATATTTT. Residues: CASSARDQGGTIYF.